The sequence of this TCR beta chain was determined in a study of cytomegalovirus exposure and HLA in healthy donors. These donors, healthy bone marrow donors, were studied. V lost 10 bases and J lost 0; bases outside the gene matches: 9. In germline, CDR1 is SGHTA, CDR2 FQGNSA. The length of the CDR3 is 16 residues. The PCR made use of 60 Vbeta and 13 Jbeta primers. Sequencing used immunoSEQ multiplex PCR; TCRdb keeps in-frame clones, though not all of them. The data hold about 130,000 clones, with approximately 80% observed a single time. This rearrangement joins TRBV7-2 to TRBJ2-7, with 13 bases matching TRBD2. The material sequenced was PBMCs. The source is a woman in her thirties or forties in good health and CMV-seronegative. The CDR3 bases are TGTGCCACCTACCTGACTAGCGGGGGGAGCTCCTACGAGCAGTACTTC. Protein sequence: CATYLTSGGSSYEQYF.